This TCR beta chain stems from a study of CD8+ T cells in alopecia areata. Study conclusions and caveats: Persistence during tofacitinib was seen for many expanded lesional clones in scalp and blood.

Extraction of RNA preceded its reverse transcription into cDNA, which served as the sequencing template. Repertoires were generated with immunoSEQ multiplex PCR, while TCRdb's copy carries only in-frame clones and drops some. The data hold hundreds of thousands of clones, with around two fifths observed a single time. The treatment was: oral pan-JAK inhibitor, 5-10 mg twice daily. V was clipped by 6 bases and J by 12 bases; unmatched bases: 9. The V gene's germline CDR1 is MGHDK and CDR2 SYGVNS. The CDR3 contains 12 residues. As for this clone: Its antigen is undetermined.

The sample was CD4+ T cells sorted from blood, taken between weeks 30 and 35, from a patient treated with tofacitinib. The chain employs TRBV25-1 and TRBJ1-1; the match to TRBD1 covers 8 bases. The receptor was derived from a human donor with alopecia areata. For the CDR3, the DNA is TGTGCCAGCAGGTTTTCCCAGGGGGCGACTTTCTTT. This translates into CASRFSQGATFF.